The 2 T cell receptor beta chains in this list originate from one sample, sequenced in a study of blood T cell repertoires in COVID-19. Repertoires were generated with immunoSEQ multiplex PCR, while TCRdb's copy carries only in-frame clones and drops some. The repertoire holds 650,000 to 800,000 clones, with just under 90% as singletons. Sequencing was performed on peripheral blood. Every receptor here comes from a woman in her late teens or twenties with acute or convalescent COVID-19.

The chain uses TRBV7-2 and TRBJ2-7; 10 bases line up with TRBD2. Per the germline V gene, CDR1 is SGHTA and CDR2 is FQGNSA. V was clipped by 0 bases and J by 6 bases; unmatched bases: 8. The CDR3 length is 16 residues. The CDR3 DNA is TGTGCCAGCAGCTTAGCCGGGCTAGCGGGGGCTTTCGAGCAGTACTTC. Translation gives CASSLAGLAGAFEQYF.

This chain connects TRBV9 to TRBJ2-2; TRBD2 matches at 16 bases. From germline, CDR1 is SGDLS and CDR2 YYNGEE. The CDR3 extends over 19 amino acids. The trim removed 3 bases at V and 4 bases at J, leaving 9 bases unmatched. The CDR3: CASSAPGLAGGPPTGELFF. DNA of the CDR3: TGTGCCAGCAGCGCTCCGGGACTAGCGGGGGGGCCTCCCACCGGGGAGCTGTTTTTT. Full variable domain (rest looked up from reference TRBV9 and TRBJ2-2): DSGVTQTPKHLITATGQRVTLRCSPRSGDLSVYWYQQSLDQGLQFLIQYYNGEERAKGNILERFSAQQFPDLHSELNLSSLELGDSALYFCASSAPGLAGGPPTGELFFGEGSRLTVL.